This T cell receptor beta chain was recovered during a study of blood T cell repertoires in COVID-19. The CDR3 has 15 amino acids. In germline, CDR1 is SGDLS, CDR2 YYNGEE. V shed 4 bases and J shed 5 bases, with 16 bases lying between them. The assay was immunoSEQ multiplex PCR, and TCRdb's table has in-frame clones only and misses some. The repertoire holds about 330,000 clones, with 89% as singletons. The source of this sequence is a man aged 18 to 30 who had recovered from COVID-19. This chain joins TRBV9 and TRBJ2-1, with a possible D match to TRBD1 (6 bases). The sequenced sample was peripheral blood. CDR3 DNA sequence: TGTGCCAGCAGCCCTTACTGGGGGCCCAACAATGAGCAGTTCTTC. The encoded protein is CASSPYWGPNNEQFF. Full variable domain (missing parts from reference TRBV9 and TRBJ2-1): DSGVTQTPKHLITATGQRVTLRCSPRSGDLSVYWYQQSLDQGLQFLIQYYNGEERAKGNILERFSAQQFPDLHSELNLSSLELGDSALYFCASSPYWGPNNEQFFGPGTRLTVL.